This TCR beta chain appears in the sequencing data of a study of control samples from healthy donors and cancer patients. The V and J ends lost 8 bases and 8 bases, in that order; junction bases with no gene match: 16. CDR3 size: 15 residues. In germline, CDR1 is SNHLY, CDR2 FYNNEI. Measured with immunoSEQ multiplex PCR; TCRdb has only the in-frame clones, and not every one. The repertoire holds 100,000 to 150,000 clones, around nine tenths seen once, with about 5.5% in the top ten. This receptor was obtained from a man between 18 and 35 years old in good health. The sample taken for sequencing was blood. This chain uses TRBV2 with TRBJ1-2; 8 bases are shared with TRBD1. CDR3 nucleotide sequence: TGTGCCAGCGGACAGGGTCTATATGTATATGGAGGCTACACCTTC. Encoded protein: CASGQGLYVYGGYTF. Supplemented by reference TRBV2 and TRBJ1-2, the full variable domain reads EPEVTQTPSHQVTQMGQEVILRCVPISNHLYFYWYRQILGQKVEFLVSFYNNEISEKSEIFDDQFSVERPDGSNFTLKIRSTKLEDSAMYFCASGQGLYVYGGYTFGSGTRLTVV.